This is a list of T cell receptor beta chains from one sample in a study of cytomegalovirus exposure and HLA in healthy donors. Sequencing was performed with immunoSEQ multiplex PCR; in TCRdb, only in-frame clones are kept and a portion is missing. Seen here are around 210,000 clones, around 77% observed once, and the top ten hold roughly 3%. Specimen: PBMCs. These receptors came from a woman in her thirties in good health and CMV-seronegative. CDR3s include the opening cysteine and the closing phenylalanine or tryptophan.

TRBV27	TRBJ2-2	CASTGATGELFF
TRBV7-9	TRBJ2-1	CASSFTSGGEQFF
TRBV6-1	TRBJ1-1	CASSEGTGSHTEAFF
TRBV6-5	TRBJ1-1	CASSWSGEAFF
TRBV7-9	TRBJ1-4	CASSFEQGGEKLFF
TRBV19	TRBJ1-1	CASSLPGQRKFGDTEAFF
TRBV19	TRBJ1-6	CASSIQGRGSPLHF
TRBV29-1	TRBJ2-1	CSVEAGQGAYNEQFF
TRBV28	TRBJ2-1	CASSTQGAFGYNEQFF
TRBV5-6	TRBJ2-3	CASSIKGGNSDTQYF
TRBV25-1	TRBJ2-7	CASSWDSNEQYF
TRBV9	TRBJ1-2	CASSVGEGRNYGYTF
TRBV30	TRBJ2-1	CAWTLGDNEQFF
TRBV29-1	TRBJ1-2	CSAGQRLNYGYTF
TRBV5-4	TRBJ2-7	CASSSTVTYEQYF
TRBV7-9	TRBJ2-2	CSSSLGQNTGELFF
TRBV5-5	TRBJ2-3	CASSLTSGGGSTQYF
TRBV7-9	TRBJ2-7	CASSLGQGLDEQYF
TRBV9	TRBJ1-1	CASSVLPGDEKAFF
TRBV9	TRBJ2-3	CASSVGPSRTDTQYF
TRBV18	TRBJ2-7	CASSPGTGGINEQYF
TRBV5-1	TRBJ2-3	CASSHGTGVDTQYF
TRBV5-1	TRBJ1-4	CASSLGSGQGANEKLFF
TRBV2	TRBJ1-5	CASSGPDNSNQPQHF
TRBV13	TRBJ1-2	CASSLGRGAGQGYGYTF
TRBV6-5	TRBJ2-2	CASSYLHTGELFF
TRBV27	TRBJ2-2	CASSLGSTGPNTGELFF
TRBV2	TRBJ2-2	CASRPGQTTGELFF